One and the same sample provided the 21 T cell receptor beta chains below, sequenced in a study of T cell changes during pregnancy in multiple sclerosis. Clones were read by immunoSEQ multiplex PCR, and TCRdb kept only the in-frame ones, dropping some. The sample contains 70,000 to 95,000 clones, about 93% of which appear only once. The sequenced sample was peripheral blood, obtained after pregnancy. These TCRs come from a female donor in good health, enrolled as a control in a pregnancy study.

V gene TRBV5-1 combines with J gene TRBJ1-6; no clear D. Trimming cost V 8 bases and J 0 bases, with 15 bases left between them. This CDR3 has 16 amino acids. Per germline, CDR1 SGHRS and CDR2 YFSETQ. CDR3 coding DNA: TGCGCCAGGATCTCCCCCGGGAGCTCCTATAATTCACCCCTCCACTTT. Encoded protein: CARISPGSSYNSPLHF. Full variable domain (missing parts from reference TRBV5-1 and TRBJ1-6): KAGVTQTPRYLIKTRGQQVTLSCSPISGHRSVSWYQQTPGQGLQFLFEYFSETQRNKGNFPGRFSGRQFSNSRSEMNVSTLELGDSALYLCARISPGSSYNSPLHFGNGTRLTVT.

This clone came up once. J is TRBJ2-1 and V is TRBV4-3, with unresolved D. The germline gives CDR1 LGHNA, CDR2 YSLEER. This CDR3 is 12 amino acids long. V dropped 6 bases and J dropped 6 bases, with 9 bases sitting between them. The CDR3 region is CASRSAANEQFF. CDR3 in DNA: TGCGCCAGCAGGTCGGCGGCCAATGAGCAGTTCTTC.

The genes are TRBV6-6 and TRBJ1-6; 8 nucleotides line up with TRBD1. The V and J ends lost 8 bases and 10 bases, in that order; junction bases with no gene match: 13. The CDR3 extends over 15 amino acids. Germline CDR1 reads MNHNY; CDR2 reads SVGAGI (reference sequence). The CDR3 coding sequence is TGTGCCAGCTTACCCGACAGGGGCAGGAACTCACCCCTCCACTTT. Its translation is CASLPDRGRNSPLHF.

The chain links TRBV29-1 to TRBJ2-5, with 8 bases identical to TRBD1. The V and J ends lost 6 bases and 2 bases, in that order; junction bases with no gene match: 5. In germline, CDR1 is SQVTM, CDR2 ANQGSEA. The CDR3 has 13 residues. In nucleotides, the CDR3 is TGCAGCGTCCGACAGGGGTCTCAAGAGACCCAGTACTTC. This encodes CSVRQGSQETQYF.

The V and J genes are TRBV6-1 and TRBJ2-7; D is ambiguous. V was shortened by 4 bases and J by 2 bases, with 12 bases between the two germline ends. There are 14 residues in the CDR3. Germline V gene lookup returns CDR1 MNHNS and CDR2 SASEGT. The CDR3 coding sequence is TGTGCCAGCAGTGTAATCGCGGAAACCTACGAGCAGTACTTC. Amino acid sequence: CASSVIAETYEQYF.

The chain employs TRBV6-1 and TRBJ1-2, with TRBD1 as a possible D gene (5 bases). The CDR3 is made up of 15 amino acids. The germline gives CDR1 MNHNS, CDR2 SASEGT. Trimming removed 0 bases from V and 5 bases from J, with 13 bases in between. CDR3 DNA sequence: TGTGCCAGCAGTGAAGCCCCCCAGGGCCAATATGGCTACACCTTC. Protein: CASSEAPQGQYGYTF.

The J gene is TRBJ1-5, the V gene TRBV18; TRBD1 aligns across 7 bases. The junction had 5 bases not matched to a gene; V was cut back by 3 bases and J by 3 bases. Germline lookup yields CDR1 KGHSH and CDR2 LQKENI. The CDR3 extends over 15 amino acids. In DNA, the CDR3 is TGTGCCAGCTCACCCGGGGACAGTTACAATCAGCCCCAGCATTTT. Translating it yields CASSPGDSYNQPQHF.

The chain combines TRBV18 with TRBJ1-2; D gene ambiguous. The CDR3 has 11 amino acids. The germline V and J ends were trimmed by 5 bases and 6 bases, with 7 bases remaining between them. Germline V CDR1 and CDR2: KGHSH, LQKENI. CDR3 nucleotide sequence: TGTGCCAGCTCATCCGGAGATGGCTACACCTTC. Encoded protein: CASSSGDGYTF.

The chain is built from TRBV7-4 and TRBJ1-2; D is possibly TRBD1 (6 bases). Looked up from germline, CDR1 is SGHVT and CDR2 is SQSDAQ. CDR3 length: 15 amino acids. V was cut by 7 bases and J by 7 bases, with 22 bases left in between. DNA for the CDR3: TGTGCCAGCAACCCGTCCTGGGGGGGCCGGGCTGGCTACACCTTC. It yields the protein CASNPSWGGRAGYTF.

In this sample, this clone turned up once. The chain links TRBV27 to TRBJ2-1; 10 bases fit TRBD2. V was pared by 7 bases and J by 8 bases, with 14 bases of the junction left unmatched. Germline loops: CDR1 MNHEY, CDR2 SMNVEV (reference sequence). This CDR3 spans 16 amino acids. Here the CDR3 reads CASIGGASGRRDEQFF. CDR3 nucleotides: TGTGCCAGCATCGGGGGGGCTAGCGGGAGACGCGATGAGCAGTTCTTC.

V and J are TRBV29-1 and TRBJ1-2; D perhaps matches TRBD1 (6 bases). This CDR3 is 13 amino acids long. Germline lookup yields CDR1 SQVTM and CDR2 ANQGSEA. V lost 8 bases and J 1 base, leaving 14 bases between the germline ends. CDR3 DNA: TGCAGCACGGACAGAAGAAATAACTATGGCTACACCTTC. Encoded protein: CSTDRRNNYGYTF.

The gene calls are TRBV9 and TRBJ2-2, with 11 bases that match TRBD2. V lost 4 bases, J lost 7 bases, and 9 bases stayed unmatched. Germline CDR1 and CDR2: SGDLS and YYNGEE. The CDR3 sequence is 16 residues long. CDR3 amino acids: CASSFSGRAAVGELFF. In nucleotides, the CDR3 is TGTGCCAGCAGCTTTAGCGGGAGGGCCGCCGTCGGGGAGCTGTTTTTT.

The chain links TRBV2 to TRBJ2-2; D gene ambiguous. Trimming left V 4 bases short and J 2 bases short, with 5 bases between. Germline V gene data show CDR1 as SNHLY and CDR2 as FYNNEI. This CDR3 is built from 13 residues. CDR3 DNA sequence: TGTGCCAGCAGTGGACTTAACACCGGGGAGCTGTTTTTT. The encoded protein is CASSGLNTGELFF. The entire variable domain, with the rest obtained from reference TRBV2 and TRBJ2-2, is as follows: EPEVTQTPSHQVTQMGQEVILRCVPISNHLYFYWYRQILGQKVEFLVSFYNNEISEKSEIFDDQFSVERPDGSNFTLKIRSTKLEDSAMYFCASSGLNTGELFFGEGSRLTVL.

This clone was picked up a small number of times. The CDR3 sequence is CASSLLASSTDTQYF. DNA of the CDR3: TGTGCCAGCAGCTTACTAGCTAGCAGCACAGATACGCAGTATTTT. V gene TRBV7-3 combines with J gene TRBJ2-3; tentatively, D is TRBD2 (5 bases). This CDR3 is built from 15 residues. Per germline, CDR1 SGHTA and CDR2 FQGTGA. Trimming removed 2 bases at V and 0 bases at J, with 9 bases between.

The chain joins TRBV7-9 to TRBJ2-1, with D possibly matching TRBD2 (5 bases). The ends were cut back, 0 bases at V and 6 bases at J, with 9 bases in the middle. The germline V gene encodes CDR1 SEHNR and CDR2 FQNEAQ (reference sequence). The CDR3 runs 14 residues. CDR3 in amino acids: CASSLALVGNEQFF. CDR3 nucleotides: TGTGCCAGCAGCTTAGCACTAGTAGGCAATGAGCAGTTCTTC.

V usage is TRBV4-1 and J usage is TRBJ1-4; D gene ambiguous. Germline V lookup: CDR1 MGHRA, CDR2 YSYEKL. Trimming took off 0 bases at V and 6 bases at J, with 17 bases between the two ends. There are 17 residues in the CDR3. The DNA for the CDR3 is TGCGCCAGCAGCCAAGAAGCAGGATATAAGAACTATGAAAAACTGTTTTTT. Amino acids: CASSQEAGYKNYEKLFF.

This clone occurred a few times. The gene calls are TRBV9 and TRBJ2-1; weak D call: TRBD2 (6 bases). V was shortened by 4 bases and J by 5 bases, with 16 bases between the two germline ends. From germline, CDR1 is SGDLS and CDR2 YYNGEE. The CDR3 spans 15 residues. CDR3 coding DNA: TGTGCCAGCAGCCCTCCGGGACTCGCCAACAATGAGCAGTTCTTC. Translating it yields CASSPPGLANNEQFF.

The chain carries TRBV4-3 and TRBJ2-3; 8 bases match TRBD2. J was trimmed by 4 bases and V by 0 bases; bases with no gene match: 6. The CDR3 sequence is 16 residues long. Looked up from germline, CDR1 is LGHNA and CDR2 is YSLEER. The CDR3 sequence: CASSQDKRGFADTQYF. CDR3 DNA: TGCGCCAGCAGCCAAGATAAGCGGGGGTTTGCAGATACGCAGTATTTT.

This sequence joins TRBV7-9 and TRBJ2-1; D gene uncertain. Germline values: CDR1 SEHNR, CDR2 FQNEAQ (reference sequence). V was cut by 6 bases and J by 3 bases, with 12 bases left in between. This CDR3 is built from 14 residues. DNA for the CDR3: TGTGCCAGCAGGTTTCCGACGGGCTACAATGAGCAGTTCTTC. Its protein is CASRFPTGYNEQFF.

The rearrangement links TRBV7-3 to TRBJ2-1, with a possible D match to TRBD2 (6 bases). The CDR3 contains 16 residues. V gave up 2 bases and J gave up 4 bases, with 15 bases separating them. Germline CDR1 reads SGHTA; CDR2 reads FQGTGA. The CDR3 DNA is TGTGCCAGCAGCTTATACGCGGGAAAAAGGTACAATGAGCAGTTCTTC. Protein sequence: CASSLYAGKRYNEQFF.

This clone has just a few counts. The V gene is TRBV19, the J gene TRBJ1-1, with 7 bases aligning to TRBD1. The length of the CDR3 is 14 residues. J gave up 1 base and V 1 base, and 0 bases lay outside the gene matches. Germline CDR1 and CDR2: LNHDA and SQIVND (reference sequence). This CDR3 reads CASSIGDRNTEAFF. CDR3 DNA sequence: TGTGCCAGTAGTATAGGGGACAGGAACACTGAAGCTTTCTTT.